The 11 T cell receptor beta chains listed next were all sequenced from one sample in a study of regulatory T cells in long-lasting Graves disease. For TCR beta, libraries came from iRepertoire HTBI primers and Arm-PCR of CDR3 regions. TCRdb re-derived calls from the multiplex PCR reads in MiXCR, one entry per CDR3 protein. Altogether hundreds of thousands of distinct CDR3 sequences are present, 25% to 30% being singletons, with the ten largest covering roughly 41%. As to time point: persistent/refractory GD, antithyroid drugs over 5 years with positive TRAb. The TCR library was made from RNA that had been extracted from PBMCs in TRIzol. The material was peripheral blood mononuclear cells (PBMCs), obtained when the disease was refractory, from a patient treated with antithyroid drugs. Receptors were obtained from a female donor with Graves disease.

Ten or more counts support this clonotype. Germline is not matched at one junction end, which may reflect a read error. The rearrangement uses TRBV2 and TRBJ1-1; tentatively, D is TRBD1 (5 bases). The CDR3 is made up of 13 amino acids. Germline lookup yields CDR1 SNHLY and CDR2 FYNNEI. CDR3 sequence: CASCEGTNTEAFF. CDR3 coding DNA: TGTGCCAGCTGTGAAGGGACTAACACTGAAGCTTTCTTT.

The DNA for the CDR3 is TGTGCCAGCAGTCCGCACAGGGGGCCTCAGCCCCAGCATTTT. Amino acid sequence: CASSPHRGPQPQHF. This chain links TRBV12-3 or TRBV12-4 with TRBJ1-5, with 9 bases fitting TRBD1. V lost 5 bases and J lost 6; bases outside the gene matches: 5. The CDR3 extends over 14 amino acids.

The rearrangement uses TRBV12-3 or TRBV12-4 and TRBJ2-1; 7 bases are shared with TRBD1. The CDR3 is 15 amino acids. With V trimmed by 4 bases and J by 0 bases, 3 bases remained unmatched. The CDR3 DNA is TGTGCCAGCAGTTCCAGGGACAGCTCCTACAATGAGCAGTTCTTC. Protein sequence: CASSSRDSSYNEQFF.

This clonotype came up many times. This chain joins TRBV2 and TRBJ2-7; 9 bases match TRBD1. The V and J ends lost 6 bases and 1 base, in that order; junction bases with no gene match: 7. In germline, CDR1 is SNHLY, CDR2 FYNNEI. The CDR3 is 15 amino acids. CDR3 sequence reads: CASSFGDRESYEQYF. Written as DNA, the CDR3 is TGTGCCAGCAGCTTCGGGGACAGGGAATCCTACGAGCAGTACTTC.

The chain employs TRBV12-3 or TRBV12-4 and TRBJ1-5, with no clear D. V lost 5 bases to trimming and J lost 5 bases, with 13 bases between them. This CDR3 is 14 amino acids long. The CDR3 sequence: CASSVTFQYQPQHF. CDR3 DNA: TGTGCCAGCAGTGTAACCTTCCAGTATCAGCCCCAGCATTTT.

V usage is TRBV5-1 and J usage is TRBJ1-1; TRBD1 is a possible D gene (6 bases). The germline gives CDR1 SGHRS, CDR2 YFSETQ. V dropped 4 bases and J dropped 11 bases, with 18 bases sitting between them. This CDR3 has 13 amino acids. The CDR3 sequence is CASSVGQREKAFF. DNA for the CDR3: TGCGCCAGCAGCGTAGGACAGAGAGAGAAGGCTTTCTTT.

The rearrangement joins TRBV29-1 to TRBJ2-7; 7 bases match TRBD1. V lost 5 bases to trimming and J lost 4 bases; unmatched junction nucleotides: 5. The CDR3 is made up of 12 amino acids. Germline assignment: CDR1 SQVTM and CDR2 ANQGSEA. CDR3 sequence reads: CSVCTGVYEQYF. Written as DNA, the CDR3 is TGCAGCGTTTGTACAGGGGTATACGAGCAGTACTTC.

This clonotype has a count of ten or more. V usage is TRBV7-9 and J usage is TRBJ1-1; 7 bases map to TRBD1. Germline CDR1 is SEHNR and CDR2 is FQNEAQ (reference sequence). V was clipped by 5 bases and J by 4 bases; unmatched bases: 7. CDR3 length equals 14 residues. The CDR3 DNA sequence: TGTGCCAGCAGCCCCTCGACAGGGTTCACTGAAGCTTTCTTT. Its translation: CASSPSTGFTEAFF. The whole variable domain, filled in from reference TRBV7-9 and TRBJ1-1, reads DTGVSQNPRHKITKRGQNVTFRCDPISEHNRLYWYRQTLGQGPEFLTYFQNEAQLEKSRLLSDRFSAERPKGSFSTLEIQRTEQGDSAMYLCASSPSTGFTEAFFGQGTRLTVV.

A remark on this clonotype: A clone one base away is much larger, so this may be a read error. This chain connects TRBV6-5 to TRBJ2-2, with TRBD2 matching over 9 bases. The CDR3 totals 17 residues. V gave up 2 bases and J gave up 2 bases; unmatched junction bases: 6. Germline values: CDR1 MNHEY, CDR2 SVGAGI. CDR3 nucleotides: TGTGCCAGCAGTTACCCAGCTAGCGGGGCCAACACCGGGGAGCTGTTTTTT. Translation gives CASSYPASGANTGELFF.

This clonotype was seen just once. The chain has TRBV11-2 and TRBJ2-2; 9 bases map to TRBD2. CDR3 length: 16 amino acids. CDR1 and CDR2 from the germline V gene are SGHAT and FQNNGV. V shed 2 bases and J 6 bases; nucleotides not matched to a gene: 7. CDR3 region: CASSLTREGLAGELFF. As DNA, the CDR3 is TGTGCCAGCAGCTTAACGCGGGAGGGCCTTGCCGGGGAGCTGTTTTTT.

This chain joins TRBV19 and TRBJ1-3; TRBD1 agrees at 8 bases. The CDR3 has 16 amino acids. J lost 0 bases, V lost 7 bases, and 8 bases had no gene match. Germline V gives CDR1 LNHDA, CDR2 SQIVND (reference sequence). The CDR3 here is CASTPGTGNSGNTIYF. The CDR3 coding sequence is TGTGCCAGTACCCCCGGGACAGGAAACTCTGGAAACACCATATATTTT.